This TCR beta chain was captured in a study of T cell clones after liver transplantation. For the study at large: A pre-transplant mixed lymphocyte reaction with TCRbeta sequencing defined graft-donor-reactive clones followed in post-transplant blood.

Sequenced by immunoSEQ multiplex PCR; TCRdb stores in-frame clones only, minus some. The repertoire consists of 85,000 to 110,000 clones, with 80% to 90% occurring once and the leading ten covering about 3%. Trimming removed 4 bases from V and 5 bases from J, with 12 bases in between. This CDR3 spans 14 amino acids. Germline-derived CDR1 and CDR2 are SGDLS and YYNGEE. The chain joins TRBV9 to TRBJ2-2, with D tentatively TRBD1 (5 bases). The sequencing used CD4+ T cells from blood, collected 45 to 50 months after liver transplant. The clonotype comes from a human patient who received a liver transplant. Some of the T cells might come from the graft donor. The CDR3 sequence: CASSLGQRTGELFF. CDR3 bases: TGTGCCAGCAGCTTGGGGCAGCGAACCGGGGAGCTGTTTTTT.